This TCR beta chain was identified in a study of cytomegalovirus exposure and HLA in healthy donors. Germline V gives CDR1 ENHRY, CDR2 SYGVKD. The CDR3 is 20 amino acids. The V end lost 7 bases, the J end lost 0 bases, and 28 bases lay between the germline ends. PCR amplification relied on 60 Vbeta primers (plus 13 Jbeta primers). Here immunoSEQ multiplex PCR was the method, and the copy in TCRdb shows in-frame clones only, minus some. This sample has about 120,000 clones; roughly 85% occur once, and the top ten carry about 19%. The receptor was isolated from a man younger than 30 in good health and CMV-seropositive. The rearrangement joins TRBV10-3 to TRBJ2-1; TRBD1 is a possible D gene (6 bases). Sequenced material: PBMCs. The CDR3 DNA reads as TGTGCCATCACAGGGGCCACTAGTTTTAACAAGAAGAGCTCCTACAATGAGCAGTTCTTC. As protein: CAITGATSFNKKSSYNEQFF.